This note documents a single T cell receptor beta chain sequence. Its antigen is still unknown. This CDR3 is 15 amino acids long. V lost 4 bases and J lost 2; bases outside the gene matches: 6. Germline V CDR1 and CDR2: MGHRA, YSYEKL. Sequencing was at survey level. Repertoires were generated with immunoSEQ multiplex PCR, while TCRdb's copy carries only in-frame clones and drops some. The sample lists some 23,000 clones, 79% occurring once. This sample stems from a study of STAT5B mutations in CD4+ large granular lymphocyte leukemia. Study-wide findings and caveats: Top patient clones used TRBV06 genes more often: 8/27 versus 2/35 in controls. Higher CD4+ than CD8+ T-LGLL clonality might reflect small sample size. Main leukemic clonotypes were patient-specific, but roughly 26% appeared at low frequency elsewhere.

This sequence originates from a human donor in good health. The rearrangement joins TRBV4-1 to TRBJ2-7; 9 nucleotides line up with TRBD2. The sample taken for sequencing was CD4+ T cells from blood buffy coats. CDR3 in DNA: TGCGCCAGCAGCCCCAGCGGGGGGCGCACCTACGAGCAGTACTTC. It translates to CASSPSGGRTYEQYF.